The next 30 T cell receptor beta chains were all read from a single sample in a study of response to subunit inactivated influenza vaccine. TCRdb re-called the RT-PCR reads through MiXCR, storing one row per CDR3 protein. The sample records hundreds of thousands of distinct CDR3 sequences, approximately 14% being singletons. Material: PBMCs from blood, obtained 14 to 15 days before vaccination. All receptors come from a man aged 50 to 60 who received an inactivated influenza vaccine.

This clonotype was counted ten times or more. The gene calls are TRBV10-1 and TRBJ2-3; 8 nucleotides align to TRBD2. CDR1 and CDR2 from the germline V gene are WNHNN and SYGVQD (reference sequence). The CDR3 is 14 amino acids. Trimming cost V 5 bases and J 4 bases; bases outside gene matches: 5. The CDR3 bases are TGCGCCAGCAGTCGCGGGGGGACGGCAGATACGCAGTATTTT. Translation gives CASSRGGTADTQYF.

The chain links TRBV6-2 or TRBV6-3 to TRBJ2-5; 10 bases match TRBD2. The CDR3 spans 15 residues. Germline-derived CDR1 and CDR2 are MNHEY and SVGEGT. Trimming took 8 bases from V and 4 from J; bases not matched to a gene: 10. CDR3: CASSGGLAGAETQYF. CDR3 in DNA: TGTGCCAGCTCAGGGGGGCTAGCGGGAGCAGAGACCCAGTACTTC.

This clonotype was observed a handful of times. The chain employs TRBV30 and TRBJ2-7, with 8 positions matching TRBD1. This CDR3 has 14 residues. CDR1 is GTSNPN, CDR2 SVGIG, per germline (reference sequence). Trimming at V came to 2 bases and at J to 5 bases, leaving 8 bases not matched to a gene. CDR3 sequence: CAWSRTGPFHEQYF. The CDR3 DNA follows: TGTGCCTGGAGTAGGACAGGGCCGTTCCACGAGCAGTACTTC.

The CDR3 DNA follows: TGTGCCTGGAGTGTAAACACAGGAGAGACCCAGTACTTC. Amino acid sequence: CAWSVNTGETQYF. The chain uses TRBV30 and TRBJ2-5; possibly TRBD1 for D (5 bases). Germline loops: CDR1 GTSNPN, CDR2 SVGIG (reference sequence). V lost 0 bases and J 4 bases, leaving 9 bases between the germline ends. CDR3 size: 13 residues.

In its sample, this clonotype was seen a few times. The chain couples TRBV9 to TRBJ2-7, with D unresolved. Germline CDR1 SGDLS, CDR2 YYNGEE. This CDR3 is 16 amino acids long. V dropped 0 bases and J dropped 0 bases, with 13 bases sitting between them. CDR3 coding DNA: TGTGCCAGCAGCGTAGGTCTGGGGTCTAGCTCCTACGAGCAGTACTTC. Its translation is CASSVGLGSSSYEQYF. Looking up the rest from reference TRBV9 and TRBJ2-7 gives the full variable domain: DSGVTQTPKHLITATGQRVTLRCSPRSGDLSVYWYQQSLDQGLQFLIQYYNGEERAKGNILERFSAQQFPDLHSELNLSSLELGDSALYFCASSVGLGSSSYEQYFGPGTRLTVT.

V is TRBV21-1 and J is TRBJ1-2. TRBV21-1 is termed a pseudogene. The CDR3 has 14 amino acids. Here the CDR3 reads CASSNRYSTYGYTF. The CDR3 DNA reads as TGTGCCAGCAGCAATAGGTACAGTACCTATGGCTACACCTTC.

In its sample, this clonotype was seen a few times. This chain connects TRBV20-1 to TRBJ2-1; a possible D gene is TRBD2 (6 bases). Between the trimmed V and J ends, which lost 6 bases and 10 bases, there was a span of 19 bases. CDR1 is DFQATT, CDR2 SNEGSKA, per germline (reference sequence). The CDR3 length is 13 residues. CDR3 residues: CSAESSDVVEQFF. The CDR3 DNA is TGCAGTGCAGAATCTAGCGACGTTGTGGAGCAGTTCTTC.

There are a few counts of this clonotype. The rearrangement joins TRBV27 to TRBJ1-2; D is possibly TRBD1 (6 bases). The V gene's germline CDR1 is MNHEY and CDR2 SMNVEV (reference sequence). The CDR3 consists of 15 residues. V gave up 4 bases and J gave up 8 bases, with 20 bases separating them. CDR3 DNA sequence: TGTGCCAGCAGTTCGGGGACACCTACCCTGCGGGGCTACACCTTC. Translated, it gives CASSSGTPTLRGYTF.

This clonotype was counted between two and nine times. This rearrangement joins TRBV28 to TRBJ2-5; perhaps D is TRBD1 or TRBD2 (5 bases each). V lost 7 bases and J lost 4, with 19 bases in between. Germline values: CDR1 MDHEN, CDR2 SYDVKM. The CDR3 is made up of 15 amino acids. The CDR3 coding sequence is TGTGCCAGCACCCTTCTGGCCGGGGCCCGAGAGACCCAGTACTTC. The encoded protein is CASTLLAGARETQYF.

This clonotype occurred a few times. The DNA for the CDR3 is TGTGCCAGCAGCCAAGTTCGCGACAATACGCAGTATTTT. It specifies CASSQVRDNTQYF. V usage is TRBV3-1 and J usage is TRBJ2-3; D unresolved. Trimming removed 1 base from V and 7 bases from J, with 9 bases in between. Germline V gene lookup returns CDR1 LGHDT and CDR2 YNNKEL (reference sequence). This CDR3 spans 13 amino acids.

This clonotype came up a few times. The CDR3 protein is CASSLGLRSTSTDTQYF. The DNA of the CDR3 is TGCGCCAGCAGCTTGGGGCTCAGGAGTACTAGCACAGATACGCAGTATTTT. The chain is built from TRBV5-1 and TRBJ2-3, with D unclear. This CDR3 has 17 residues. V lost 0 bases and J lost 0, with 14 bases in between. Germline-derived CDR1 and CDR2 are SGHRS and YFSETQ.

The chain joins TRBV7-2 to TRBJ1-4; D call uncertain. V gave up 5 bases and J gave up 7 bases, with 5 bases separating them. Germline V lookup: CDR1 SGHTA, CDR2 FQGNSA. The CDR3 has 11 residues. CDR3 protein: CASSDREKLFF. In DNA, the CDR3 is TGTGCCAGCAGCGATCGTGAAAAACTGTTTTTT. Based on the CDR3 plus reference TRBV7-2 and TRBJ1-4, the full variable domain is GAGVSQSPSNKVTEKGKDVELRCDPISGHTALYWYRQSLGQGLEFLIYFQGNSAPDKSGLPSDRFSAERTGGSVSTLTIQRTQQEDSAVYLCASSDREKLFFGSGTQLSVL.

This clonotype was counted a few times. The chain is built from TRBV10-3 and TRBJ2-3; 14 positions match TRBD2. CDR3 length: 17 residues. CDR1 and CDR2 (germline): ENHRY, SYGVKD. V was clipped by 7 bases and J by 0 bases; unmatched bases: 6. In DNA, the CDR3 is TGTGCCATCACCAATGGACTAGCGGGGGGCAGCACAGATACGCAGTATTTT. It is translated as CAITNGLAGGSTDTQYF.

The chain carries TRBV28 and TRBJ2-5; D is perhaps TRBD2 (6 bases). Trimming stripped 2 bases from V and 2 bases from J, with 12 bases between. The germline V gene encodes CDR1 MDHEN and CDR2 SYDVKM. The CDR3 consists of 15 residues. The CDR3 here is CASSLPGLQQETQYF. The CDR3 DNA is TGTGCCAGCAGTTTACCGGGACTTCAACAAGAGACCCAGTACTTC.

This clonotype appeared a few times. At one end the junction does not follow the germline gene, possibly because of a read error. This rearrangement joins TRBV6-1 to TRBJ2-1; TRBD1 matches 9 bases. The germline V gene encodes CDR1 MNHNS and CDR2 SASEGT. There are 16 residues in the CDR3. CDR3 sequence: CASSPLRDRVYSEQFF. The CDR3 bases are TGTGCCAGCAGTCCCCTGAGGGACAGGGTCTACAGTGAGCAGTTCTTC.

Only a few counts were recorded for this clonotype. The rearrangement links TRBV21-1 to TRBJ1-1. TRBV21-1 is a recognized pseudogene. This CDR3 spans 13 amino acids. CDR3: CASLLYVDTEAFF. The CDR3 nucleotides are TGTGCCAGTCTCCTTTACGTAGACACTGAAGCTTTCTTT.

This clonotype has a count of ten or more. The CDR3, as DNA: TGTGCCACCAGCATCGACAGGGGGAAGCTAGCCAAAAACATTCAGTACTTC. Translated, it gives CATSIDRGKLAKNIQYF. V gene TRBV15 combines with J gene TRBJ2-4; 9 bases agree with TRBD1. Germline V gene data show CDR1 as LNHNV and CDR2 as YYDKDF (reference sequence). After removal of 4 bases from V and 0 bases from J, the junction contained 7 bases not matched to a gene. CDR3 length equals 17 residues.

This sequence joins TRBV6-1 and TRBJ2-7; no clear D. This CDR3 is 14 amino acids long. Germline CDR1 reads MNHNS; CDR2 reads SASEGT. Trimming cost V 0 bases and J 4 bases, with 10 bases left between them. CDR3 DNA sequence: TGTGCCAGCAGTGAAGCGCTTCCCAAGTACGAGCAGTACTTC. Translating it yields CASSEALPKYEQYF.

This clonotype has just a few counts. The chain links TRBV11-2 to TRBJ2-1, with 7 bases matching TRBD1. Germline V gene sequence: CDR1 SGHAT, CDR2 FQNNGV. Germline trimming cut 0 bases from V and 4 bases from J; bases unmatched to any gene: 6. The CDR3 consists of 16 residues. The CDR3 sequence is CASSLEWDRVYNEQFF. The CDR3 coding sequence is TGTGCCAGCAGCTTAGAATGGGACAGAGTGTACAATGAGCAGTTCTTC. Variable domain in full (rest from reference TRBV11-2 and TRBJ2-1): EAGVAQSPRYKIIEKRQSVAFWCNPISGHATLYWYQQILGQGPKLLIQFQNNGVVDDSQLPKDRFSAERLKGVDSTLKIQPAKLEDSAVYLCASSLEWDRVYNEQFFGPGTRLTVL.

This clonotype was counted only a few times. The V gene is TRBV5-1, the J gene TRBJ2-5; D tentatively fits TRBD1 or TRBD2 (5 bases each). Germline V gives CDR1 SGHRS, CDR2 YFSETQ. The CDR3 spans 14 residues. The V end was cut by 3 bases, the J end by 5 bases, with 14 bases between. The CDR3 nucleotides are TGCGCCAGCAGCTCCGGGGCCTTTGTGGAGACCCAGTACTTC. This encodes CASSSGAFVETQYF.

There are many counts of this clonotype. In DNA, the CDR3 is TGTGCCAGCAGTTCCGCCGGACTAAACTCCTACGAGCAGTACTTC. Its translation is CASSSAGLNSYEQYF. The chain links TRBV6-2 or TRBV6-3 to TRBJ2-7; possible D gene TRBD2, 6 bases. In germline, CDR1 is MNHEY, CDR2 SVGEGT. V was cut by 4 bases and J by 0 bases, with 13 bases left in between. The length of the CDR3 is 15 residues.

This rearrangement joins TRBV10-2 to TRBJ2-5; no clear D gene. Trimming shortened V by 2 bases and J by 5 bases, and 12 bases separated the two germline ends. This CDR3 comprises 14 residues. The germline gives CDR1 WSHSY, CDR2 SAAADI. The CDR3 sequence: CASSETSLGETQYF. The CDR3 nucleotides read TGCGCCAGCAGTGAGACCAGTCTCGGGGAGACCCAGTACTTC.

A remark on this clonotype: One base away lies a much larger clone, so this may be a sequencing read error. CDR3 DNA sequence: TGCGCCGGCAGCTTGCAGGGATTTAACACCGGGGAGCTGTTTTTT. Its protein is CAGSLQGFNTGELFF. The chain recombines TRBV5-1 with TRBJ2-2, with a tentative D call TRBD1 (5 bases). This CDR3 comprises 15 residues. The germline V gene encodes CDR1 SGHRS and CDR2 YFSETQ.

This clonotype was counted only a few times. The V call is TRBV24-1, the J call TRBJ2-5; D may match TRBD1 or TRBD2 (5 bases each). From germline, CDR1 is KGHDR and CDR2 SFDVKD. The CDR3 runs to 15 residues. The V gene lost 3 bases and the J gene lost 0 bases, with 10 bases spanning the gap. CDR3 in DNA: TGTGCCACCAGTGATCCCTCGGGACACCAAGAGACCCAGTACTTC. Translation gives CATSDPSGHQETQYF.

This clonotype was detected only a few times. This chain connects TRBV20-1 to TRBJ2-3; 7 positions agree with TRBD2. This CDR3 contains 14 residues. CDR1 DFQATT and CDR2 SNEGSKA come from the germline V gene (reference sequence). The trim removed 5 bases at V and 2 bases at J, leaving 7 bases unmatched. This chain's CDR3 is CSAPGLGHTDTQYF. The CDR3 DNA follows: TGCAGTGCTCCCGGACTAGGCCACACAGATACGCAGTATTTT.

This clonotype was recorded a few times. The rearrangement joins TRBV7-2 to TRBJ2-7; 7 positions agree with TRBD1. CDR3 length equals 15 residues. V shed 5 bases, J shed 0 bases, and the junction held 7 bases outside the gene matches. The V gene's germline CDR1 is SGHTA and CDR2 FQGNSA. The CDR3 nucleotides are TGTGCCAGCAGCGAGACAGGGTGGAGCTCCTACGAGCAGTACTTC. Amino acid sequence: CASSETGWSSYEQYF.

In this sample, this clonotype turned up many times. V is TRBV28 and J is TRBJ2-1, with 7 positions matching TRBD2. Germline V CDR1 and CDR2: MDHEN, SYDVKM. V gave up 3 bases and J gave up 4 bases; unmatched junction bases: 12. This CDR3 spans 17 amino acids. The chain's CDR3 is CASSLNFAGVGYNEQFF. For the CDR3, the DNA is TGTGCCAGCAGTTTGAATTTTGCGGGAGTTGGGTACAATGAGCAGTTCTTC.

This clonotype came up a few times. The chain couples TRBV7-9 to TRBJ2-3; D perhaps matches TRBD1 (6 bases). V lost 5 bases and J lost 5, with 11 bases in between. The length of the CDR3 is 13 residues. Germline V CDR1 and CDR2: SEHNR, FQNEAQ (reference sequence). The CDR3 DNA sequence: TGTGCCAGCAGCCAGCAGGGGTTAGATACGCAGTATTTT. Amino acids: CASSQQGLDTQYF.

This clonotype was seen a few times. V gene TRBV20-1 combines with J gene TRBJ1-5; D gene uncertain. The CDR3 covers 14 residues. Trimming pared 0 bases from V and 0 bases from J, leaving 6 bases between. Germline assignment: CDR1 DFQATT and CDR2 SNEGSKA (reference sequence). CDR3 region: CSAREVVSNQPQHF. In DNA, the CDR3 is TGCAGTGCTAGAGAGGTGGTTAGCAATCAGCCCCAGCATTTT.

This clonotype occurred a few times. The genes are TRBV4-1 and TRBJ1-4; 8 nucleotides match TRBD1. The CDR3 totals 15 residues. CDR1 MGHRA and CDR2 YSYEKL come from the germline V gene. J lost 7 bases, V lost 4 bases, and 8 bases had no gene match. CDR3 nucleotide sequence: TGCGCCAGCAGCCGAAAACAGGGGGAGAGTGAAAAACTGTTTTTT. Translated: CASSRKQGESEKLFF.